This TCR beta chain was profiled in a study of T and B cells in COVID-19 patients. Study information: Most recovered patients had mild to moderate COVID-19 treated as outpatients. General study points: The recovered cohort had under 3,000 exclusive TCR clusters, including just over 30 low generation probability clusters.

This clonotype was recorded a few times. The antigen is undetermined. The germline gives CDR1 MNHEY, CDR2 SVGAGI. Trimming took off 6 bases at V and 4 bases at J, with 13 bases between the two ends. The CDR3 has 13 amino acids. TRB rearrangements were amplified by multiplex PCR with BIOMED2 TRB-A/B primers. In TCRdb, the multiplex PCR reads were re-called with MiXCR into one record per CDR3 protein. The sample shows nearly 15,000 distinct CDR3 sequences, roughly 31% of them seen only once. Blood genomic DNA input for TRB amplification was roughly 250-500 ng. This receptor was identified in a human donor who had recovered from COVID-19. The chain has TRBV6-5 and TRBJ2-7; D possibly corresponds to TRBD1 (6 bases). The sequencing input was blood. The CDR3 protein is CASSNGQPYEQYF. CDR3 nucleotides: TGTGCCAGCAGCAACGGACAGCCATACGAGCAGTACTTC.